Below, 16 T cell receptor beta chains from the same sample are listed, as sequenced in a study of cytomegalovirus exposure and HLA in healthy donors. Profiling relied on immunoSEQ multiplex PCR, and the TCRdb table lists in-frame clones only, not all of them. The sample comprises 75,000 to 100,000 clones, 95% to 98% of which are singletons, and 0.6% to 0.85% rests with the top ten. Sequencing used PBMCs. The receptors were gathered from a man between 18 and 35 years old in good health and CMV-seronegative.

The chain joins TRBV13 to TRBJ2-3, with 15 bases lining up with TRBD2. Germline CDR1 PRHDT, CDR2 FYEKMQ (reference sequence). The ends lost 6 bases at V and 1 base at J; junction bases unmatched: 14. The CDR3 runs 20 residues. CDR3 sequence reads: CASRITHWTSGRAGTDTQYF. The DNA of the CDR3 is TGTGCCAGCAGGATAACCCATTGGACTAGCGGGAGGGCCGGCACAGATACGCAGTATTTT.

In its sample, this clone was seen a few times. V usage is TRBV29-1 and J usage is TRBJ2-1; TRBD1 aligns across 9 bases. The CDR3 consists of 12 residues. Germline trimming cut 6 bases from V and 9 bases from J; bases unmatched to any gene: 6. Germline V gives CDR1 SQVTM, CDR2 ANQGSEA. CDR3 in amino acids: CSVEQGAGEQFF. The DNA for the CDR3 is TGCAGCGTAGAACAGGGGGCTGGTGAGCAGTTCTTC.

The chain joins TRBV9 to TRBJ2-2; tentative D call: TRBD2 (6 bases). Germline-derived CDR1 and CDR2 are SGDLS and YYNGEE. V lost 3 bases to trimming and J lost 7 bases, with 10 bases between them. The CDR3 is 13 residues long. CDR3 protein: CASSAGVYGELFF. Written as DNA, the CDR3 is TGTGCCAGCAGCGCGGGGGTCTACGGGGAGCTGTTTTTT.

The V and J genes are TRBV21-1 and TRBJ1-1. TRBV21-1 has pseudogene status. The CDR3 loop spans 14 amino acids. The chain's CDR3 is CASSKGSSDTEAFF. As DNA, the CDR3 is TGTGCCAGCAGCAAAGGGTCTTCGGACACTGAAGCTTTCTTT.

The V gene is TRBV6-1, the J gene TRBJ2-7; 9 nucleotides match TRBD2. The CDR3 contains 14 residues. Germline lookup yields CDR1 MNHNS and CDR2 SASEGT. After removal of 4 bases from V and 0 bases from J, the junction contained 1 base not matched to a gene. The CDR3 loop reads CASSVTSGSYEQYF. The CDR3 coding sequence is TGTGCCAGCAGTGTGACTAGCGGCTCCTACGAGCAGTACTTC.

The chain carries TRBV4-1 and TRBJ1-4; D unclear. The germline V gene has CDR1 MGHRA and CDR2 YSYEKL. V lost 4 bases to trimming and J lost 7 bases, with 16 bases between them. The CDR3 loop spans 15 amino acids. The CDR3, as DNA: TGCGCCAGCAGCCCCGATCCTCGAGGCGCTGAAAAACTGTTTTTT. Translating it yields CASSPDPRGAEKLFF.

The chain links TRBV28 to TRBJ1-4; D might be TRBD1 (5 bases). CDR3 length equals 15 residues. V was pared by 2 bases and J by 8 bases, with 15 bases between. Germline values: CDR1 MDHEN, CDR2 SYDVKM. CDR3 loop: CASSLPGRVGEKLFF. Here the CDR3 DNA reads TGTGCCAGCAGTTTACCGGGCAGGGTTGGCGAAAAACTGTTTTTT.

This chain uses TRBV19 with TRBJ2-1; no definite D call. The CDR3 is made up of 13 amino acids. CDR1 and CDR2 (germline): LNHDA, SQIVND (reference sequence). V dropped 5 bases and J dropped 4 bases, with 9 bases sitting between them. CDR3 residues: CASSLQAYNEQFF. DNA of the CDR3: TGTGCCAGTAGTTTGCAGGCTTACAATGAGCAGTTCTTC.

The CDR3 loop reads CASSGGPPNEQYF. CDR3 nucleotides: TGTGCCAGCAGCGGAGGACCCCCTAACGAGCAGTACTTC. This chain joins TRBV7-8 and TRBJ2-7; perhaps TRBD2 as D (5 bases). The length of the CDR3 is 13 residues. Deletions cut 5 bases from V and 5 bases from J, with 13 bases between. Germline-derived CDR1 and CDR2 are SGHVS and FQNEAQ.

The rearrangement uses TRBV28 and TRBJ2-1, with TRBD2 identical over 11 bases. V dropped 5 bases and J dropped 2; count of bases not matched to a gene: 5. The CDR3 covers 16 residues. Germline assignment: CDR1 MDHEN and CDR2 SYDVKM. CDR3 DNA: TGTGCCAGCAGTCTGACGACTAGCGGGACCTACAATGAGCAGTTCTTC. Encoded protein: CASSLTTSGTYNEQFF.

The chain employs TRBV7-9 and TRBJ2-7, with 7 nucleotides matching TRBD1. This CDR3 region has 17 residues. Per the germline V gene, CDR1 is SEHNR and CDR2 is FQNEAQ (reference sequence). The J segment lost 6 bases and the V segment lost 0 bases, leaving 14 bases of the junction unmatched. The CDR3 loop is CASSLAPTGIVAREQYF. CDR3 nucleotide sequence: TGTGCCAGCAGCTTAGCGCCGACAGGGATCGTGGCTCGCGAGCAGTACTTC.

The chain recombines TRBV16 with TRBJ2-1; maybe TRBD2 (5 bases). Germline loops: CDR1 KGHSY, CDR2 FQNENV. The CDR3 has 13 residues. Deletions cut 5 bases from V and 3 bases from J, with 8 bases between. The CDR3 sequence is CASSFGIYNEQFF. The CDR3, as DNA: TGTGCCAGCAGCTTCGGGATCTACAATGAGCAGTTCTTC.

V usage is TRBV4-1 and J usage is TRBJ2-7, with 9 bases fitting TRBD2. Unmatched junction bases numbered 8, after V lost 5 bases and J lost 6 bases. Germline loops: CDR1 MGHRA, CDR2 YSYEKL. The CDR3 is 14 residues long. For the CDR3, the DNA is TGCGCCAGCAGCGAGTTAGCGGGAGCTGGCGAGCAGTACTTC. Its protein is CASSELAGAGEQYF.

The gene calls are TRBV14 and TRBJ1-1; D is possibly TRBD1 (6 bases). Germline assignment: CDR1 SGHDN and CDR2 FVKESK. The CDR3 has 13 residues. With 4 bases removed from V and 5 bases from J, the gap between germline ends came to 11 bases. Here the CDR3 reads CASSRTERTEAFF. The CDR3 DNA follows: TGTGCCAGCAGCCGGACAGAAAGGACTGAAGCTTTCTTT.

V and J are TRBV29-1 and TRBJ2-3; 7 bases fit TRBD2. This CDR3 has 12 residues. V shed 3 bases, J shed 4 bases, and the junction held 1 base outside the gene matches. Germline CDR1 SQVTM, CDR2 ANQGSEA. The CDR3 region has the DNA TGCAGCGTTGAGCGGGAGTCAGATACGCAGTATTTT. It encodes CSVERESDTQYF.

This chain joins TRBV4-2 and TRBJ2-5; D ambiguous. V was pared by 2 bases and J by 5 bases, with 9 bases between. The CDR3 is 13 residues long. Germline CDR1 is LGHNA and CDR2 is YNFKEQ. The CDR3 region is CASSQPDHETQYF. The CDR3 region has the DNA TGTGCCAGCAGCCAACCAGATCATGAGACCCAGTACTTC.